The 18 T cell receptor beta chains below were found in one sample sequenced in a study of blood T cell repertoires in COVID-19. Method: immunoSEQ multiplex PCR; TCRdb's copy keeps in-frame clones and lacks some. The sample shows about 25,000 clones, about 89% of them seen only once. Sequenced sample: peripheral blood. These receptors all come from a man aged 65 to 79 with active COVID-19.

This chain links TRBV5-1 with TRBJ2-3; 12 nucleotides align to TRBD2. V lost 0 bases, J lost 4 bases, and 3 bases stayed unmatched. The CDR3 runs to 16 residues. Germline values: CDR1 SGHRS, CDR2 YFSETQ. The CDR3 region is CASSLVPSGGADTQYF. The CDR3, as DNA: TGCGCCAGCAGCTTGGTGCCTAGCGGGGGGGCAGATACGCAGTATTTT.

J is TRBJ1-6 and V is TRBV7-3, with TRBD1 as a possible D gene (6 bases). The germline V gene encodes CDR1 SGHTA and CDR2 FQGTGA. Trimming took 5 bases from V and 9 from J, leaving 11 bases between them. The CDR3 covers 13 residues. CDR3: CASSAQGSSPLHF. As DNA, the CDR3 is TGTGCCAGCAGCGCACAGGGTAGTTCACCCCTCCACTTT.

The chain combines TRBV30 with TRBJ2-7; 10 nucleotides line up with TRBD1. The CDR3 consists of 13 residues. Unmatched junction bases numbered 6, after V lost 7 bases and J lost 3 bases. Looked up from germline, CDR1 is GTSNPN and CDR2 is SVGIG (reference sequence). Here the CDR3 DNA reads TGTGCCTCGGAGGGGGACAGGGGCTACGAGCAGTACTTC. It is translated as CASEGDRGYEQYF.

A note on this clone: One end of the junction does not line up with germline, which may come from a read error. The chain uses TRBV9 and TRBJ1-6, with D unresolved. The CDR3 is 8 amino acids. Germline lookup yields CDR1 SGDLS and CDR2 YYNGEE. In DNA, the CDR3 is TGTGCCAGCAGCGTAGCACAGTGG. This encodes CASSVAQW.

The genes are TRBV7-2 and TRBJ1-2, with 7 bases matching TRBD1. The CDR3 length is 16 residues. The trim removed 4 bases at V and 1 base at J, leaving 9 bases unmatched. Germline V lookup: CDR1 SGHTA, CDR2 FQGNSA. CDR3 in DNA: TGTGCCAGCAGCTCCGGACAGGCCCTTCTTAACTATGGCTACACCTTC. Amino acids: CASSSGQALLNYGYTF.

V gene TRBV7-2 combines with J gene TRBJ2-5; tentative D call: TRBD2 (5 bases). Trimming cost V 1 base and J 4 bases, with 10 bases left between them. Germline V gene data show CDR1 as SGHTA and CDR2 as FQGNSA. This CDR3 is built from 14 residues. The CDR3 DNA is TGTGCCAGCAGCTTAGGGACTTCTAGAGAGACCCAGTACTTC. Protein product: CASSLGTSRETQYF.

This chain links TRBV11-2 with TRBJ2-5, with 10 bases identical to TRBD2. The CDR3 loop spans 18 amino acids. Germline CDR1 is SGHAT and CDR2 is FQNNGV. The trim removed 5 bases at V and 9 bases at J, leaving 21 bases unmatched. For the CDR3, the DNA is TGTGCCAGCAGCGGGTTAGTCCGAGTCCTAGCGGGGGTCCCTGCCCAGTACTTC. This encodes CASSGLVRVLAGVPAQYF.

The V gene is TRBV11-2, the J gene TRBJ1-1; 10 nucleotides align to TRBD1. The germline gives CDR1 SGHAT, CDR2 FQNNGV. Trimming took 2 bases from V and 1 from J; bases not matched to a gene: 13. The CDR3 runs to 19 residues. The CDR3 loop is CASSLTAQWTGGTNTEAFF. The CDR3 DNA reads TGTGCCAGCAGCTTAACCGCCCAGTGGACAGGGGGAACGAACACTGAAGCTTTCTTT.

The CDR3 DNA sequence: TGTGCCAGCAGTTACCGAGGGATTGAAGCTTTCTTT. Protein: CASSYRGIEAFF. The rearrangement uses TRBV6-2 or TRBV6-3 and TRBJ1-1, with D unresolved. The CDR3 has 12 residues. Germline V gene sequence: CDR1 MNHEY, CDR2 SVGEGT. Trimming removed 2 bases from V and 7 bases from J, with 8 bases in between.

V and J are TRBV19 and TRBJ2-1; 8 bases agree with TRBD2. With V trimmed by 7 bases and J by 0 bases, 8 bases remained unmatched. CDR3 length equals 16 residues. Germline lookup yields CDR1 LNHDA and CDR2 SQIVND (reference sequence). The CDR3 DNA sequence: TGTGCCAGTACCTTCAGCGGGGGCCTCTCCTACAATGAGCAGTTCTTC. It yields the protein CASTFSGGLSYNEQFF.

The gene calls are TRBV7-2 and TRBJ1-2; D is unclear. The germline V gene has CDR1 SGHTA and CDR2 FQGNSA. The CDR3 length is 13 residues. V was clipped by 5 bases and J by 4 bases, with 11 bases between them. The CDR3 region has the DNA TGTGCCAGCAGCCCAGGAGGGTCCTATGGCTACACCTTC. Residues: CASSPGGSYGYTF.

The CDR3 region is CASRTGGLGYGYTF. For the CDR3, the DNA is TGTGCCAGCAGGACAGGGGGTTTAGGATATGGCTACACCTTC. This chain joins TRBV5-4 and TRBJ1-2; 9 nucleotides line up with TRBD1. The CDR3 consists of 14 residues. J gave up 5 bases and V 5 bases, and 7 bases lay outside the gene matches. Germline assignment: CDR1 SGHNT and CDR2 YYREEE (reference sequence).

The chain couples TRBV19 to TRBJ2-7; no clear D. Germline-derived CDR1 and CDR2 are LNHDA and SQIVND (reference sequence). The CDR3 length is 13 residues. The V end was cut by 1 base, the J end by 2 bases, with 6 bases between. DNA of the CDR3: TGTGCCAGTAGTATAGGGCCTGCCTACGAGCAGTACTTC. Its translation is CASSIGPAYEQYF.

The V call is TRBV19, the J call TRBJ1-1; possible D gene TRBD1, 5 bases. V shed 6 bases and J shed 1 base, with 12 bases lying between them. The CDR3 is made up of 14 amino acids. Germline CDR1 is LNHDA and CDR2 is SQIVND (reference sequence). This chain's CDR3 is CASRLLGGNTEAFF. The CDR3 nucleotides read TGTGCCAGTAGGCTTTTGGGGGGGAACACTGAAGCTTTCTTT.

The rearrangement uses TRBV29-1 and TRBJ1-2, with TRBD1 identical over 10 bases. Germline loops: CDR1 SQVTM, CDR2 ANQGSEA. V lost 4 bases and J lost 5; bases outside the gene matches: 13. This CDR3 spans 16 amino acids. This CDR3 is CSVVGDRGLYGYGYTF. DNA of the CDR3: TGCAGCGTTGTGGGGGACAGGGGACTCTATGGATATGGCTACACCTTC.

The chain employs TRBV12-5 and TRBJ2-1; D perhaps matches TRBD2 (7 bases). The V end was cut by 0 bases, the J end by 4 bases, with 19 bases between. The CDR3 covers 18 residues. The germline gives CDR1 LGHNT, CDR2 FRNRAP. The CDR3 is CASGLVIRRGATYNEQFF. The CDR3 DNA reads TGTGCTAGTGGTTTGGTAATCCGTCGGGGGGCCACTTACAATGAGCAGTTCTTC.

The rearrangement joins TRBV3-1 (or the pseudogene TRBV3-2) to TRBJ2-1; TRBD1 is a possible D gene (5 bases). CDR1 is LGHDT, CDR2 YNNKEL, per germline (reference sequence). V dropped 0 bases and J dropped 0 bases, with 12 bases sitting between them. There are 17 residues in the CDR3. CDR3 loop: CASSQELGPDSYNEQFF. CDR3 DNA: TGTGCCAGCAGCCAAGAATTGGGGCCCGACTCCTACAATGAGCAGTTCTTC.

This chain uses TRBV5-1 with TRBJ2-2, with TRBD1 matching 10 bases. Germline V CDR1 and CDR2: SGHRS, YFSETQ. J lost 6 bases, V lost 4 bases, and 3 bases had no gene match. The CDR3 extends over 14 amino acids. CDR3 sequence reads: CASSPGTGAGELFF. DNA of the CDR3: TGCGCCAGCAGCCCGGGGACAGGGGCCGGGGAGCTGTTTTTT.